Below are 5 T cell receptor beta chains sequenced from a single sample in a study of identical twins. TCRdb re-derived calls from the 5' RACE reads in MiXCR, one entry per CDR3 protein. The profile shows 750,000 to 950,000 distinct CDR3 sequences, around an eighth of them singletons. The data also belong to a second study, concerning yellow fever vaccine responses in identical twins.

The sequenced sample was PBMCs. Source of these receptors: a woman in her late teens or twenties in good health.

The DNA of the CDR3 is TGTGCCAGCAGTACCTCGCTAGCGAGCTACGAGCAGTACTTC. Amino acid sequence: CASSTSLASYEQYF. The chain joins TRBV12-3 or TRBV12-4 to TRBJ2-7, with D perhaps matching TRBD2 (6 bases). Trimming took off 5 bases at V and 3 bases at J, with 14 bases between the two ends. This CDR3 has 14 residues.

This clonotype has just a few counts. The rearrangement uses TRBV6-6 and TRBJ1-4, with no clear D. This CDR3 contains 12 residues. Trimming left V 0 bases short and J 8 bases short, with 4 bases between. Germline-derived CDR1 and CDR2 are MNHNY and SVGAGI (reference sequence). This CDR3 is CASSYSGEKLFF. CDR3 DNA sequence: TGTGCCAGCAGTTACTCAGGCGAAAAACTGTTTTTT.

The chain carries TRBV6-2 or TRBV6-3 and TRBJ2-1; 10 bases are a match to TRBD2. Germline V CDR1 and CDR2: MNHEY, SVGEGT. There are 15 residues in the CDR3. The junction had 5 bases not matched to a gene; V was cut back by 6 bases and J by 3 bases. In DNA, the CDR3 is TGTGCCAGCAGACCCCTAGCGGGGGTCTACAATGAGCAGTTCTTC. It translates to CASRPLAGVYNEQFF.

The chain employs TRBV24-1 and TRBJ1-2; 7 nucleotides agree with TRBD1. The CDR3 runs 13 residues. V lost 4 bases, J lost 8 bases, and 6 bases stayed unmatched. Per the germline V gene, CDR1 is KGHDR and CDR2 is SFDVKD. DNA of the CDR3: TGTGCCACCAGTGACCCAGGGGGAAGGGGCTACACCTTC. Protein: CATSDPGGRGYTF.

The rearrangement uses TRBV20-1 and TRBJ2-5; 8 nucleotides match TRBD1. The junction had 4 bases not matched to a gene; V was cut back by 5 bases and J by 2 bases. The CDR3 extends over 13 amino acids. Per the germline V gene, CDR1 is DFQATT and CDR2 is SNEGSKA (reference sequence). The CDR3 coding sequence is TGCAGTGCTCTCGACAGGGGACAAGAGACCCAGTACTTC. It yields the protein CSALDRGQETQYF.